This note documents a single T cell receptor beta chain sequence. V dropped 2 bases and J dropped 5 bases, with 10 bases sitting between them. Germline V CDR1 and CDR2: SGHTA, FQGNSA. The CDR3 extends over 13 amino acids. Seattle's enrolled individuals joined amid active infection and were then monitored longitudinally. The data originate from a study of blood T cell repertoires in COVID-19. Assay: immunoSEQ multiplex PCR; the TCRdb copy retains only in-frame clones and omits some. The sample includes around 100,000 clones, roughly 76% of them seen just once. The sample consisted of peripheral blood. This TCR came from a man aged 80 or over with COVID-19, enrolled during active disease. This chain connects TRBV7-2 to TRBJ2-7, with D perhaps TRBD1 (6 bases). The CDR3 DNA is TGTGCCAGCAGCTTAACAGGGATCCACGAGCAGTACTTC. It translates to CASSLTGIHEQYF.